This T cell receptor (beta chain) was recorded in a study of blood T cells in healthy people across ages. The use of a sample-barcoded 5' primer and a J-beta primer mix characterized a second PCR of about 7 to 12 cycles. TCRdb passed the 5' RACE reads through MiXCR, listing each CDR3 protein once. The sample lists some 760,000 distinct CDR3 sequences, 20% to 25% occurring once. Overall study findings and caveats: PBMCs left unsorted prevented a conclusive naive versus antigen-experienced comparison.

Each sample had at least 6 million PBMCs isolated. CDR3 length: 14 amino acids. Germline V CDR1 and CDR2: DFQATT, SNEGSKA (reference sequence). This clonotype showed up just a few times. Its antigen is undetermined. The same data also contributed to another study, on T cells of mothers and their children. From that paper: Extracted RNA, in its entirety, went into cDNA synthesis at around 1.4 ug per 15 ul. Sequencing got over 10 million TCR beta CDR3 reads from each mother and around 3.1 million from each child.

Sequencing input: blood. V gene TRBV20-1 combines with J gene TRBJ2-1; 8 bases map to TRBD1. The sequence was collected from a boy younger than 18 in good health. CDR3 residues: CSSGQGEGYNEQFF. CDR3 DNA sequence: TGCAGCTCCGGACAGGGCGAAGGGTACAATGAGCAGTTCTTC.